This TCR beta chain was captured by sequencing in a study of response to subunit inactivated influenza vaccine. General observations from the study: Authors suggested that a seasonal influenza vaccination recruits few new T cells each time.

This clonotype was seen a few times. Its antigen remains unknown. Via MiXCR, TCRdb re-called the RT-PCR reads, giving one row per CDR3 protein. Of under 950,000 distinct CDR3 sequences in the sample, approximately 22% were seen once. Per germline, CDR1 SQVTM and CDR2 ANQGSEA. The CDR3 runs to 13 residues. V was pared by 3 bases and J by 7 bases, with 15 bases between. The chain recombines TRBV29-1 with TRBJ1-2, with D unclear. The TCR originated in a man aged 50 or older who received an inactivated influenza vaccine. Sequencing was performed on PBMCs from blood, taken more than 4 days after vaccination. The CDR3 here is CSVEKSLMGGYTF. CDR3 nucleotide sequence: TGCAGCGTTGAGAAGAGCTTAATGGGTGGCTACACCTTC.